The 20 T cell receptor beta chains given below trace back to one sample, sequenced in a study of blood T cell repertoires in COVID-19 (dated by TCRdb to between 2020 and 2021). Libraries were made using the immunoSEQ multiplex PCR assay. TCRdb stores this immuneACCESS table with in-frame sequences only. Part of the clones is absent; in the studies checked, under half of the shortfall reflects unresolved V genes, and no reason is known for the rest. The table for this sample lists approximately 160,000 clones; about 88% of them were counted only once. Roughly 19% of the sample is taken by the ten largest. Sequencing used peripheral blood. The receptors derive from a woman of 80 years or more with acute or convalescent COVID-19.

CDR3 sequence: CASSNLRMGELFF. The DNA for the CDR3 is TGTGCCAGCTCCAACTTGAGGATGGGGGAGCTGTTTTTT. This sequence joins TRBV18 and TRBJ2-2; D is uncertain. V lost 6 bases to trimming and J lost 8 bases, with 13 bases between them. There are 13 residues in the CDR3. The germline gives CDR1 KGHSH, CDR2 LQKENI.

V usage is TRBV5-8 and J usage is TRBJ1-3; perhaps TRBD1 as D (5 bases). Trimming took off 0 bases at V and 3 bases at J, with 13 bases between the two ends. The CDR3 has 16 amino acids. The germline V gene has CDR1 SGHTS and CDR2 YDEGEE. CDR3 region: CASSLASGSGGNTIYF. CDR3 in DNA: TGTGCCAGCAGCTTGGCCTCAGGGTCGGGTGGAAACACCATATATTTT.

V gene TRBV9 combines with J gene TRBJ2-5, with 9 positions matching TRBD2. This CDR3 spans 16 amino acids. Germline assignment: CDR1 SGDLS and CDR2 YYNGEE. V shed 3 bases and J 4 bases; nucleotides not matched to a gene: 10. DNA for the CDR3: TGTGCCAGCAGCGCAGGCGGGAGGGCCGGAGCAGAGACCCAGTACTTC. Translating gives CASSAGGRAGAETQYF. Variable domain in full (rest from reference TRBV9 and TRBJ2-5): DSGVTQTPKHLITATGQRVTLRCSPRSGDLSVYWYQQSLDQGLQFLIQYYNGEERAKGNILERFSAQQFPDLHSELNLSSLELGDSALYFCASSAGGRAGAETQYFGPGTRLLVL.

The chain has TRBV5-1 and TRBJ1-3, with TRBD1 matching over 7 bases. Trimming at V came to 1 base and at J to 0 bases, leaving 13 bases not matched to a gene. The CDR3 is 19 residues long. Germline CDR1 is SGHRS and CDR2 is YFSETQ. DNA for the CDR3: TGCGCCAGCAGCTTGTTTGTTCGGGACAGTACATCCTCTGGAAACACCATATATTTT. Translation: CASSLFVRDSTSSGNTIYF.

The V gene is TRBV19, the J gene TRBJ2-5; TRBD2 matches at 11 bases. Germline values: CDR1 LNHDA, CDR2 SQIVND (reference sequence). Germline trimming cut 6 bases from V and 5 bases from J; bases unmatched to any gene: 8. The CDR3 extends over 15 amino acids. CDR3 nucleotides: TGTGCCAGTAGGGATCTAGCGGGAGGTAGGGAGACCCAGTACTTC. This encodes CASRDLAGGRETQYF.

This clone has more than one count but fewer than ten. The CDR3 sequence is CASSAAGTSGSHFVGELFF. CDR3 bases: TGTGCCAGTAGTGCTGCCGGGACTAGCGGGAGTCATTTCGTCGGGGAGCTGTTTTTT. This rearrangement joins TRBV19 to TRBJ2-2, with 14 nucleotides matching TRBD2. Germline values: CDR1 LNHDA, CDR2 SQIVND (reference sequence). There are 19 residues in the CDR3. The V segment lost 5 bases and the J segment 7 bases; nucleotides outside the gene matches: 15. Variable domain in full (rest from reference TRBV19 and TRBJ2-2): DGGITQSPKYLFRKEGQNVTLSCEQNLNHDAMYWYRQDPGQGLRLIYYSQIVNDFQKGDIAEGYSVSREKKESFPLTVTSAQKNPTAFYLCASSAAGTSGSHFVGELFFGEGSRLTVL.

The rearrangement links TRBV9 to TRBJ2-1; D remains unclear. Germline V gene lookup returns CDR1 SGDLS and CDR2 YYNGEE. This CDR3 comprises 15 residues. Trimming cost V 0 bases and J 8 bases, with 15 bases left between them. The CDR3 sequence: CASSVEASRSHEQFF. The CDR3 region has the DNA TGTGCCAGCAGCGTAGAGGCTAGTCGCAGTCATGAGCAGTTCTTC.

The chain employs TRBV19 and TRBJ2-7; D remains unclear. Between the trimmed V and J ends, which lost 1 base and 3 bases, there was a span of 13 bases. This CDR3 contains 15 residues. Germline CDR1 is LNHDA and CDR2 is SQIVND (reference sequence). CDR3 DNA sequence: TGTGCCAGTAGTATAGGAAAAAGAGGCCACTACGAGCAGTACTTC. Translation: CASSIGKRGHYEQYF.

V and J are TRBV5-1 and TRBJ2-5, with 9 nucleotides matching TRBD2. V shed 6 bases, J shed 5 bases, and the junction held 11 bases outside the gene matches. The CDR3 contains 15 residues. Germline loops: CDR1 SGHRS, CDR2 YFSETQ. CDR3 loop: CASTPSGGSFETQYF. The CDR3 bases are TGCGCCAGCACCCCCAGCGGGGGGAGCTTTGAGACCCAGTACTTC.

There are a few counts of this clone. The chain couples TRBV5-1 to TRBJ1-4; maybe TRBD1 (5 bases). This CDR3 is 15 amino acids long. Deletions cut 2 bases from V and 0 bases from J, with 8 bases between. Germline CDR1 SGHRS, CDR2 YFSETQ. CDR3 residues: CASSLGAATNEKLFF. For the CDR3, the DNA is TGCGCCAGCAGCTTAGGGGCTGCAACTAATGAAAAACTGTTTTTT.

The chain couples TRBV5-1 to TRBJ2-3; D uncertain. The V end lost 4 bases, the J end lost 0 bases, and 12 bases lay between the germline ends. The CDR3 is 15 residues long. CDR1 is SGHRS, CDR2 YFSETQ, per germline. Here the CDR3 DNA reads TGCGCCAGCAGCCCGGTGGTCGGGAGCACAGATACGCAGTATTTT. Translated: CASSPVVGSTDTQYF. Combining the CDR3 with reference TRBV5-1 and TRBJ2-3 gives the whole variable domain KAGVTQTPRYLIKTRGQQVTLSCSPISGHRSVSWYQQTPGQGLQFLFEYFSETQRNKGNFPGRFSGRQFSNSRSEMNVSTLELGDSALYLCASSPVVGSTDTQYFGPGTRLTVL.

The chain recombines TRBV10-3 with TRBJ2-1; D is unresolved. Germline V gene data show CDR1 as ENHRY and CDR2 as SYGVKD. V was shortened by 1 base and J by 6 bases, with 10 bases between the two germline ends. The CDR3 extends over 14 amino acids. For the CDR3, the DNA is TGTGCCATCAGTGAGTACTATCGCGCCAATGAGCAGTTCTTC. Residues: CAISEYYRANEQFF.

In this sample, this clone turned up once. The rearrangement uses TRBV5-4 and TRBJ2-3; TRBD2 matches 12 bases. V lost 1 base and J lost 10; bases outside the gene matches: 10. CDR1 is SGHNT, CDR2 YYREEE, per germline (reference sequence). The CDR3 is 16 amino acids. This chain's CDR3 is CASSLPTSGGFGAQYF. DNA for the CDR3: TGTGCCAGCAGCTTGCCAACTAGCGGGGGGTTCGGTGCGCAGTATTTT.

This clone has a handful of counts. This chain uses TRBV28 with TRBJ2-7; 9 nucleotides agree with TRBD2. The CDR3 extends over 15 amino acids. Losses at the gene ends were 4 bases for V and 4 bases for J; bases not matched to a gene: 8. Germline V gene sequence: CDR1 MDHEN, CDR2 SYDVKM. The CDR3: CASSSMLAGTYEQYF. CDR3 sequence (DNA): TGTGCCAGCAGTTCCATGCTAGCGGGAACTTACGAGCAGTACTTC.

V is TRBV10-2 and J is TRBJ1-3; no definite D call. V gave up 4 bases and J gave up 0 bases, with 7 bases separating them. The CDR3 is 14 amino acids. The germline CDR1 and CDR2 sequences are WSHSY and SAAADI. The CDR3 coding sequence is TGCGCCAGCAGTGTTGGGAGCTCTGGAAACACCATATATTTT. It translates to CASSVGSSGNTIYF.

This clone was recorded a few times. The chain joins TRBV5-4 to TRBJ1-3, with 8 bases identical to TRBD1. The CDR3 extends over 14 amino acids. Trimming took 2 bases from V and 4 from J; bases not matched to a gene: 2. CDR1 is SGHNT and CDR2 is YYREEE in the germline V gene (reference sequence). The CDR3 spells CASSFSGGGNTIYF. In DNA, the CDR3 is TGTGCCAGCAGCTTTTCAGGGGGCGGAAACACCATATATTTT.

CDR3 residues: CASSPHQGNTEAFF. Here the CDR3 DNA reads TGTGCCAGCAGTCCCCATCAGGGTAACACTGAAGCTTTCTTT. V gene TRBV25-1 combines with J gene TRBJ1-1, with a weak D call TRBD1 (5 bases). Germline CDR1 and CDR2: MGHDK and SYGVNS. The CDR3 loop spans 14 amino acids. V dropped 5 bases and J dropped 2 bases, with 12 bases sitting between them.

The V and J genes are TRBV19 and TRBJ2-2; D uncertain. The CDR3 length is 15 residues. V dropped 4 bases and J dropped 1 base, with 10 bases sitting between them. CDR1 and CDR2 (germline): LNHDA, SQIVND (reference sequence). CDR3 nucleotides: TGTGCCAGTAGTACCCTACCCTTGAACACCGGGGAGCTGTTTTTT. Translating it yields CASSTLPLNTGELFF.

The DNA of the CDR3 is TGTGCCAGCAGCCGCTCACAGGGGAGGCCTGAAGCTTTCTTT. Its translation is CASSRSQGRPEAFF. V is TRBV28 and J is TRBJ1-1, with 7 bases identical to TRBD1. Germline V gene data show CDR1 as MDHEN and CDR2 as SYDVKM. V shed 6 bases and J 6 bases; nucleotides not matched to a gene: 10. This CDR3 is 14 amino acids long.

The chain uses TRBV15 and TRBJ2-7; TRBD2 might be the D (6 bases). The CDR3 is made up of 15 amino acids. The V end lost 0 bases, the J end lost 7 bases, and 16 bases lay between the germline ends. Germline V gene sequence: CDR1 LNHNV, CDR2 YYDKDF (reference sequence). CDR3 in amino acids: CATSRDHGSTGEQYF. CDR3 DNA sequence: TGTGCCACCAGCAGAGATCACGGGAGTACAGGAGAGCAGTACTTC.